This T cell receptor beta chain comes out of a study of post-analysis software for immune sequencing data. About the study: Disease trajectories encompassed relapsing-remitting, secondary progressive and progressive-relapsing multiple sclerosis.

TCR beta libraries were prepared from cDNA with unique molecular identifiers. TCRdb re-derived calls from the PCR reads in MiXCR, one entry per CDR3 protein. The sample yields roughly 400,000 distinct CDR3 sequences, approximately 42% seen once. The sample was blood. The TCR sequence derives from a girl under 10 years old with multiple sclerosis.

CDR3 bases: TGTGCCAGCAGTGATTCAGGGGCCGTCGCTGAAGCTTTCTTT. Residues: CASSDSGAVAEAFF. The chain recombines TRBV25-1 with TRBJ1-1; weak D call: TRBD1 (6 bases). CDR1 MGHDK and CDR2 SYGVNS come from the germline V gene. V was trimmed by 3 bases and J by 6 bases, leaving 14 bases between them. CDR3 length equals 14 residues.